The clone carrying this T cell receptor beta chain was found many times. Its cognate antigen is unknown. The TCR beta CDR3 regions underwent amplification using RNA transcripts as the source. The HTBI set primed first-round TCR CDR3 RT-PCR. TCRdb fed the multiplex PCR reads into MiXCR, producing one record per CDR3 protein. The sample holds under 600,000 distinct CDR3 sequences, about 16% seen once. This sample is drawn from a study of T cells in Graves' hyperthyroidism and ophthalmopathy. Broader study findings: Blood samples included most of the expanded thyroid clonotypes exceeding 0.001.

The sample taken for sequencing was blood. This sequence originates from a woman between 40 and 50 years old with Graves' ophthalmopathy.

CDR3 protein: CASSSGGIDTDTQYF. The CDR3 DNA reads as TGCGCCAGCAGCTCTGGTGGGATAGACACAGATACGCAGTATTTT. The rearrangement joins TRBV5-1 to TRBJ2-3; D gene unclear. CDR1 SGHRS and CDR2 YFSETQ come from the germline V gene. Deletions cut 3 bases from V and 2 bases from J, with 13 bases between. The CDR3 extends over 15 amino acids.